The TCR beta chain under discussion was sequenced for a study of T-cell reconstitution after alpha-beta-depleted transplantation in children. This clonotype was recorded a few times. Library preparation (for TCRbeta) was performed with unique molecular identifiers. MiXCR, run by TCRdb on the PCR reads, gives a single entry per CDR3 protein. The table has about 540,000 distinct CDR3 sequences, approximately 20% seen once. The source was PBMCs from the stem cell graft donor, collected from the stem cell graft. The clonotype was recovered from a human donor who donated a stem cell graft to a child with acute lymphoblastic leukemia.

DNA of the CDR3: TGTGCCAGCAGCGTAGATGGGCTGGCCAAAAACATTCAGTACTTC. It encodes CASSVDGLAKNIQYF. The J gene is TRBJ2-4, the V gene TRBV9; D is unresolved. This CDR3 spans 15 amino acids. The germline V gene encodes CDR1 SGDLS and CDR2 YYNGEE. With 0 bases removed from V and 1 base from J, the gap between germline ends came to 8 bases.